The rows below give T cell receptor beta chains drawn from one sample of a study of cytomegalovirus exposure and HLA in healthy donors. Repertoires were generated with immunoSEQ multiplex PCR, while TCRdb's copy carries only in-frame clones and drops some. The data hold 150,000 or so clones, with roughly 75% observed a single time. Sequenced input: PBMCs. The receptors shown here come from a female donor in good health and CMV-seronegative. CDR3s include the opening cysteine and the closing phenylalanine or tryptophan. D genes are given only for firm matches. Only some rows state a clone size, as once, few, many or a class for expanded clones.

v_call	j_call	d_call	clone_size	cdr3_aa	cdr3_nt
TRBV5-6	TRBJ1-2	-	-	CASSSWQYGYTF	TGTGCCAGCAGCTCGTGGCAGTATGGCTACACCTTC
TRBV10-3	TRBJ2-7	TRBD1	-	CAIRDRSSYEQYF	TGTGCCATCCGGGACAGGAGCTCCTACGAGCAGTACTTC
TRBV7-9	TRBJ2-7	TRBD1	-	CASSSDRDAYEQYF	TGTGCCAGCAGCTCTGACAGGGATGCCTACGAGCAGTACTTC
TRBV6-6	TRBJ1-1	TRBD1	once	CASTQGQGATEAFF	TGTGCCAGCACCCAGGGACAGGGGGCCACTGAAGCTTTCTTT
TRBV6-5	TRBJ2-2	TRBD2	-	CASSGLAGDTGELFF	TGTGCCAGCAGTGGACTAGCGGGAGACACCGGGGAGCTGTTTTTT
TRBV6-1	TRBJ2-7	-	-	CASSLAPFGYEQYF	TGTGCCAGCAGTCTCGCCCCATTCGGCTACGAGCAGTACTTC
TRBV4-1	TRBJ2-3	-	few	CASSQDYREGDTQYF	TGCGCCAGCAGCCAAGATTACAGGGAAGGAGATACGCAGTATTTT
TRBV11-2	TRBJ2-7	TRBD1	-	CASSPDRERSYEQYF	TGTGCCAGCAGCCCGGACAGGGAAAGGTCCTACGAGCAGTACTTC
TRBV5-1	TRBJ2-2	-	few	CASSLGAELFF	TGCGCCAGCAGCTTGGGAGCGGAGCTGTTTTTT
TRBV9	TRBJ2-7	TRBD2	-	CASSPRTSGINNEQYF	TGTGCCAGCAGCCCTAGGACTAGCGGGATTAACAACGAGCAGTACTTC
TRBV7-2	TRBJ2-1	-	once	CASSLGTAPSWQFF	TGTGCCAGCAGCTTAGGGACAGCCCCCTCGTGGCAGTTCTTC
TRBV7-2	TRBJ2-5	-	-	CASSTRDGGMGTQYF	TGTGCCAGCAGCACGAGAGACGGCGGGATGGGGACCCAGTACTTC
TRBV5-5	TRBJ2-1	TRBD1	-	CASSLIWGQGVDEQFF	TGTGCCAGCAGCTTGATTTGGGGACAGGGCGTCGATGAGCAGTTCTTC
TRBV5-1	TRBJ1-5	TRBD1	-	CASSLGTGKGGQPQHF	TGCGCCAGCAGCTTGGGGACAGGGAAAGGAGGACAGCCCCAGCATTTT
TRBV7-8	TRBJ2-7	-	-	CASSLVQTTYEQYF	TGTGCCAGCAGCTTGGTACAGACCACCTACGAGCAGTACTTC
TRBV9	TRBJ2-2	TRBD1	few	CASRGGTGVAGELFF	TGTGCCAGCAGAGGCGGGACAGGGGTAGCCGGGGAGCTGTTTTTT
TRBV19	TRBJ2-7	TRBD1	-	CASSIRPGQRPYEQYF	TGTGCCAGTAGTATCAGACCGGGACAGAGACCCTACGAGCAGTACTTC
TRBV4-3	TRBJ1-6	-	-	CASSQVDANSPLHF	TGCGCCAGCAGCCAAGTAGATGCGAATTCACCCCTCCACTTT
TRBV25-1	TRBJ2-3	-	-	CASSHSSILTDTQYF	TGTGCCAGCTCCCACTCTTCAATCCTCACAGATACGCAGTATTTT
TRBV25-1	TRBJ1-4	-	-	CASSDSQGKGEKLFF	TGTGCCAGCAGTGACTCTCAGGGGAAAGGAGAAAAACTGTTTTTT
TRBV5-1	TRBJ2-7	TRBD1	few	CASTGQGYEQYF	TGCGCCAGCACCGGACAGGGCTACGAGCAGTACTTC
TRBV5-1	TRBJ1-2	-	-	CASSTGFEGYTF	TGCGCCAGCTCAACAGGGTTTGAAGGCTACACCTTC
TRBV19	TRBJ2-3	TRBD2	once	CASSIRLASTDTQYF	TGTGCCAGTAGTATCAGACTAGCTAGCACAGATACGCAGTATTTT
TRBV29-1	TRBJ1-2	TRBD1	-	CSVEDQQGVVGYTF	TGCAGCGTTGAGGACCAACAGGGGGTAGTTGGCTACACCTTC
TRBV14	TRBJ2-1	TRBD2	-	CASSQTLTSGSYNEQFF	TGTGCCAGCAGCCAGACCCTCACTAGCGGCTCCTACAATGAGCAGTTCTTC
TRBV21-1	TRBJ1-1	-	-	CASSKGARAGMNTEAFF	TGTGCCAGCAGCAAAGGCGCCCGGGCGGGGATGAACACTGAAGCTTTCTTT
TRBV11-3	TRBJ2-7	-	few	CASSLNRQEHEQYF	TGTGCCAGCAGCTTAAACAGGCAAGAACACGAGCAGTACTTC
TRBV10-1	TRBJ2-7	-	once	CASSEPATPYEQYF	TGCGCCAGCAGTGAGCCCGCTACTCCCTACGAGCAGTACTTC
TRBV6-4	TRBJ2-3	TRBD1	-	CASSLDPTGYTDTQYF	TGTGCCAGCAGCCTCGACCCGACAGGGTACACAGATACGCAGTATTTT
TRBV4-1	TRBJ1-6	TRBD1	-	CASSQGLRGPLNSPLHF	TGCGCCAGCAGCCAAGGTCTCAGGGGGCCCCTTAATTCACCCCTCCACTTT
TRBV6-5	TRBJ1-4	-	few	CASSYPTATNEKLFF	TGTGCCAGCAGTTACCCGACAGCAACTAATGAAAAACTGTTTTTT
TRBV4-1	TRBJ2-1	TRBD2	-	CASSQAGTSGNNEQFF	TGCGCCAGCAGCCAGGCGGGGACTAGCGGCAACAATGAGCAGTTCTTC
TRBV7-9	TRBJ2-2	-	-	CASSFSAGELFF	TGTGCCAGCAGCTTCTCTGCCGGGGAGCTGTTTTTT
TRBV9	TRBJ2-5	TRBD2	few	CASSAGLAEETQYF	TGTGCCAGCAGCGCAGGACTAGCTGAGGAGACCCAGTACTTC
TRBV11-2	TRBJ1-4	TRBD1	-	CASSLGGGEEKLFF	TGTGCCAGCAGCTTAGGAGGGGGCGAGGAAAAACTGTTTTTT
TRBV7-2	TRBJ1-3	-	-	CASSIDRSSSGNTIYF	TGTGCCAGCAGCATCGACAGGTCCTCCTCTGGAAACACCATATATTTT
TRBV19	TRBJ1-6	-	-	CASSGDTVRLHF	TGTGCCAGTAGTGGGGACACCGTAAGACTCCACTTT
TRBV5-1	TRBJ2-3	TRBD1	-	CASSSLGQGFADTQYF	TGCGCCAGCAGCTCCCTGGGACAGGGGTTTGCAGATACGCAGTATTTT
TRBV9	TRBJ2-3	-	-	CASSVEGAEADTQYF	TGTGCCAGCAGCGTAGAAGGGGCAGAGGCAGATACGCAGTATTTT
TRBV13	TRBJ1-5	TRBD1	-	CASSLGGGHSNQPQHF	TGTGCCAGCAGCTTAGGAGGGGGCCATAGCAATCAGCCCCAGCATTTT
TRBV27	TRBJ1-5	-	-	CASKLRGVGNQPQHF	TGTGCCAGCAAACTACGGGGGGTAGGCAATCAGCCCCAGCATTTT
TRBV10-2	TRBJ1-2	TRBD1	-	CASTPDRGGYGYTF	TGCGCCAGCACCCCGGACAGGGGAGGGTATGGCTACACCTTC
TRBV5-1	TRBJ2-1	-	-	CASSFGRGTYNEQFF	TGCGCCAGCAGCTTTGGACGGGGGACCTACAATGAGCAGTTCTTC
TRBV6-5	TRBJ1-4	-	-	CASKDTGWSEKLFF	TGTGCCAGCAAGGATACAGGGTGGAGTGAAAAACTGTTTTTT
TRBV9	TRBJ2-3	-	few	CASSVDFTDTQYF	TGTGCCAGCAGCGTAGACTTTACAGATACGCAGTATTTT
TRBV11-3	TRBJ1-1	-	-	CASSRTRGSDQAFF	TGTGCCAGCAGCCGTACTCGAGGGTCGGATCAAGCTTTCTTT
TRBV4-3	TRBJ1-1	-	-	CASSPRAEGGSEAFF	TGCGCCAGCAGCCCGCGGGCGGAGGGGGGGTCTGAAGCTTTCTTT
TRBV4-2	TRBJ2-6	TRBD1	-	CASSQFLIGTGLTGANVLTF	TGTGCCAGCAGCCAATTCTTAATCGGGACAGGACTAACTGGGGCCAACGTCCTGACTTTC
TRBV11-2	TRBJ1-3	-	-	CASSFGGGGNTIYF	TGTGCCAGCAGCTTTGGAGGCGGTGGAAACACCATATATTTT
TRBV6-5	TRBJ1-4	-	few	CASSLSGDEKLFF	TGTGCCAGCAGTTTATCAGGGGATGAAAAACTGTTTTTT
TRBV10-2	TRBJ2-5	TRBD2	few	CASRTGGETQYF	TGCGCCAGCAGGACGGGGGGTGAGACCCAGTACTTC
TRBV7-2	TRBJ2-2	-	-	CASSSSSTGELFF	TGTGCCAGCAGCTCTTCTAGCACCGGGGAGCTGTTTTTT
TRBV19	TRBJ2-7	TRBD2	-	CASSPQTSGSYEQYF	TGTGCCAGTAGTCCCCAGACTAGCGGGAGTTACGAGCAGTACTTC